Listed below are T cell receptor beta chains from one sample, sequenced in a study of cytomegalovirus exposure and HLA in healthy donors. Only in-frame clones appear in the TCRdb table, and some are missing; sequencing was by immunoSEQ multiplex PCR. The sample carries over 100,000 clones, around 77% recorded once. The sample was PBMCs. Receptor source: a male donor in good health and CMV-seropositive. Each CDR3 is given with its conserved first and last residue. A D gene is named only where the DNA matches it firmly. Size values are once, few and many counts, or a class for expanded clones, and some rows have none.

J,size,V,D,CDR3,DNA
TRBJ2-6,.,TRBV29-1,.,CSVRGLPGSSGANVLTF,TGCAGCGTTCGAGGGCTCCCCGGGAGCTCTGGGGCCAACGTCCTGACTTTC
TRBJ2-3,.,TRBV21-1,.,CASSKGLADTDTQYF,TGTGCCAGCAGCAAAGGACTAGCGGACACAGATACGCAGTATTTT
TRBJ1-2,.,TRBV27,TRBD1,CASSLIPGTGDGYTF,TGTGCCAGCAGTTTAATCCCCGGGACAGGGGATGGCTACACCTTC
TRBJ1-3,.,TRBV28,.,CASSSETGPVSGNTIYF,TGTGCCAGCAGTTCCGAGACAGGCCCGGTCTCTGGAAACACCATATATTTT
TRBJ1-1,.,TRBV7-9,.,CSSTPVSMNTEAFF,TGTTCCAGCACCCCCGTGAGTATGAACACTGAAGCTTTCTTT
TRBJ1-3,few,TRBV5-4,TRBD1,CASSLQGTGNTIYF,TGTGCCAGCAGCTTACAGGGGACTGGAAACACCATATATTTT
TRBJ1-1,.,TRBV5-6,.,CASSTRGSTEAFF,TGTGCCAGCAGCACAAGGGGATCCACTGAAGCTTTCTTT
TRBJ1-5,.,TRBV18,.,CASSPPAGQPQHF,TGTGCCAGCTCACCACCGGCAGGTCAGCCCCAGCATTTT
TRBJ2-2,.,TRBV5-6,.,CASSPWTAMNTGELFF,TGTGCCAGCAGCCCGTGGACAGCTATGAACACCGGGGAGCTGTTTTTT
TRBJ1-5,.,TRBV10-3,TRBD1,CAISPQGMGQPQHF,TGTGCCATCAGCCCACAGGGGATGGGTCAGCCCCAGCATTTT
TRBJ2-7,.,TRBV2,TRBD1,CASSGDRGFYEQYF,TGTGCCAGCAGTGGGGACAGGGGATTTTACGAGCAGTACTTC
TRBJ1-1,.,TRBV5-6,TRBD1,CASSRGTANTEAFF,TGTGCCAGCAGCCGGGGGACAGCCAACACTGAAGCTTTCTTT
TRBJ1-1,.,TRBV10-3,.,CAISESRQVGTGTEAFF,TGTGCCATCAGTGAGTCCCGACAGGTGGGGACCGGCACTGAAGCTTTCTTT
TRBJ1-1,.,TRBV4-1,.,CASSQATGPNTEAFF,TGCGCCAGCAGCCAAGCTACTGGGCCGAACACTGAAGCTTTCTTT
TRBJ2-1,.,TRBV7-8,.,CASSTELEADEQFF,TGTGCCAGCAGCACCGAACTTGAAGCGGATGAGCAGTTCTTC
TRBJ2-7,.,TRBV27,.,CASRGLASYEQYF,TGTGCCAGCAGGGGGCTAGCGTCCTACGAGCAGTACTTC
TRBJ2-3,.,TRBV28,TRBD2,CASSLFLAGGLDTQYF,TGTGCCAGCAGTTTATTTCTAGCGGGAGGTCTAGATACGCAGTATTTT
TRBJ1-1,.,TRBV5-1,TRBD1,CASSSKPGTVDTEAFF,TGCGCCAGCAGCTCCAAGCCTGGGACAGTGGACACTGAAGCTTTCTTT
TRBJ2-7,.,TRBV7-3,TRBD2,CASSLLAGYEQYF,TGTGCCAGCAGCTTACTAGCGGGCTACGAGCAGTACTTC
TRBJ1-4,once,TRBV7-2,TRBD1,CASSGNRGPREKLFF,TGTGCCAGCAGCGGAAACAGGGGGCCGCGGGAAAAACTGTTTTTT
TRBJ1-2,.,TRBV28,.,CASSPRGGYTF,TGTGCCAGCAGTCCACGGGGTGGCTACACCTTC
TRBJ1-6,few,TRBV6-6,.,CASKDTYNSPLHF,TGTGCCAGCAAGGACACGTATAATTCACCCCTCCACTTT
TRBJ2-7,.,TRBV13,TRBD2,CASSNLAGTSYEQYF,TGTGCCAGCAGCAACCTAGCGGGCACCTCCTACGAGCAGTACTTC
TRBJ2-1,few,TRBV7-9,TRBD2,CASSSQSGGEQFF,TGTGCCAGCAGCTCTCAATCGGGGGGAGAGCAGTTCTTC
TRBJ1-5,.,TRBV27,.,CASSPRTDSNQPQHF,TGTGCCAGCAGTCCGCGGACAGATAGCAATCAGCCCCAGCATTTT
TRBJ1-5,.,TRBV21-1,.,CASSKVVKTGTGVRYSNQPQHF,TGTGCCAGCAGCAAAGTCGTCAAGACCGGGACAGGGGTACGGTATAGCAATCAGCCCCAGCATTTT
TRBJ1-5,.,TRBV10-2,TRBD1,CASRDRGSNQPQHF,TGCGCCAGCAGGGACAGGGGGAGCAATCAGCCCCAGCATTTT
TRBJ1-2,.,TRBV7-2,TRBD1,CASSLGTGDYGYTF,TGTGCCAGCAGCCTCGGGACAGGGGACTATGGCTACACCTTC
TRBJ1-1,.,TRBV7-2,TRBD1,CASSSKTGLITEAFF,TGTGCCAGCAGCTCCAAGACAGGGTTGATCACTGAAGCTTTCTTT
TRBJ2-7,few,TRBV5-8,.,CASSWSEQYF,TGTGCCAGCAGCTGGAGCGAGCAGTACTTC
TRBJ1-3,.,TRBV15,.,CATSTGHHSGNTIYF,TGTGCCACCAGCACGGGACACCACTCTGGAAACACCATATATTTT
TRBJ1-1,.,TRBV7-2,.,CASSLLEGNTEAFF,TGTGCCAGCAGCTTATTGGAGGGGAACACTGAAGCTTTCTTT
TRBJ1-1,.,TRBV2,.,CASSVLARGTEAFF,TGTGCCAGCAGTGTTCTGGCCAGGGGCACTGAAGCTTTCTTT
TRBJ2-1,few,TRBV7-2,.,CASSPEGKQFF,TGTGCCAGCAGCCCTGAGGGTAAGCAGTTCTTC
TRBJ2-3,.,TRBV29-1,TRBD1,CSVTTGVGWDTQYF,TGCAGCGTTACAACAGGGGTGGGCTGGGATACGCAGTATTTT
TRBJ2-7,.,TRBV6-5,.,CASRTGSYEQYF,TGTGCCAGCAGAACTGGCTCCTACGAGCAGTACTTC
TRBJ2-2,.,TRBV11-2,TRBD2,CASSLGLALNTGELFF,TGTGCCAGCAGCCTAGGACTAGCCTTGAACACCGGGGAGCTGTTTTTT
TRBJ2-4,few,TRBV30,.,CAWSWGGVGRNIQYF,TGTGCCTGGAGCTGGGGGGGCGTTGGGAGAAACATTCAGTACTTC
TRBJ2-5,.,TRBV29-1,.,CSGSQGHESQYF,TGCAGCGGTTCGCAGGGGCACGAGAGCCAGTACTTC
TRBJ2-1,once,TRBV6-1,.,CASSAATAGPFSYNEQFF,TGTGCCAGCAGTGCCGCGACAGCGGGTCCTTTCTCCTACAATGAGCAGTTCTTC
TRBJ2-4,.,TRBV11-2,.,CASSPPGRGIQYF,TGTGCCAGCAGCCCTCCTGGTCGGGGCATTCAGTACTTC
TRBJ2-1,.,TRBV27,.,CASSFLNQDEQFF,TGTGCCAGCAGTTTCCTAAACCAGGATGAGCAGTTCTTC
TRBJ2-2,.,TRBV5-8,TRBD2,CASSRVTSGRATGELFF,TGTGCCAGCAGCCGTGTCACTAGCGGGAGGGCCACCGGGGAGCTGTTTTTT
TRBJ1-4,.,TRBV7-9,.,CASSLDKIAVGEKLFF,TGTGCCAGCAGCTTGGACAAAATTGCAGTCGGTGAAAAACTGTTTTTT
TRBJ2-7,few,TRBV27,TRBD2,CASSLRGSPSAGVSEQYF,TGTGCCAGCAGTTTACGAGGTTCCCCTTCGGCGGGAGTATCCGAGCAGTACTTC
TRBJ1-1,.,TRBV28,.,CASSSRGRNTEAFF,TGTGCCAGCAGTTCCCGGGGTAGGAACACTGAAGCTTTCTTT